The 15 T cell receptor beta chains presented below share a single source sample, sequenced in a study of T-cell reconstitution after alpha-beta-depleted transplantation in children. Preparation of the TCRbeta library used unique molecular identifiers. Each CDR3 protein is one row after TCRdb ran MiXCR on the PCR reads. This table has around 410,000 distinct CDR3 sequences, around 9.9% appearing once. The source was PBMCs from the stem cell graft donor, collected from the stem cell graft. Every receptor here comes from a human donor who donated a stem cell graft to a child with acute myeloid leukemia.

This clonotype has just a few counts. The chain couples TRBV7-3 to TRBJ2-4; possibly TRBD2 for D (5 bases). V shed 5 bases and J shed 9 bases, with 11 bases lying between them. This CDR3 spans 12 amino acids. Germline CDR1 is SGHTA and CDR2 is FQGTGA. CDR3 protein: CASSPSEGIQYF. The CDR3 DNA reads TGTGCCAGCAGCCCCTCCGAGGGCATTCAGTACTTC.

The chain employs TRBV16 and TRBJ1-5; D uncertain. The germline V and J ends were trimmed by 1 base and 2 bases, with 9 bases remaining between them. Germline CDR1 and CDR2: KGHSY and FQNENV. The CDR3 sequence is 15 residues long. The CDR3 DNA follows: TGTGCCAGCAGCCAATTCGGGCAGGGCAATCAGCCCCAGCATTTT. Protein sequence: CASSQFGQGNQPQHF.

V is TRBV5-1 and J is TRBJ2-7; weak D call: TRBD2 (5 bases). Germline V gene data show CDR1 as SGHRS and CDR2 as YFSETQ. V dropped 1 base and J dropped 4 bases, with 12 bases sitting between them. The CDR3 has 14 residues. CDR3 sequence reads: CASSLSPAVYEQYF. The DNA of the CDR3 is TGCGCCAGCAGCTTGAGTCCAGCGGTGTACGAGCAGTACTTC.

This clonotype was counted only a few times. At one boundary the junction diverges from the germline segment, which might be a read error. The chain joins TRBV20-1 to TRBJ1-2; D perhaps matches TRBD1 (6 bases). CDR1 is DFQATT, CDR2 SNEGSKA, per germline (reference sequence). The CDR3 has 16 amino acids. The CDR3 DNA follows: TGCTGTGCTAGCGACCTAAAAAACGGGGCAGGGGTAGGCTACACCTTC. Translated: CCASDLKNGAGVGYTF.

This clonotype was observed a handful of times. The chain is built from TRBV6-1 and TRBJ2-1; the D gene is possibly TRBD2 (6 bases). V lost 3 bases and J lost 9, with 27 bases in between. Germline values: CDR1 MNHNS, CDR2 SASEGT. The CDR3 runs to 18 residues. CDR3 protein: CASSDHSVVGLKGSEQFF. Here the CDR3 DNA reads TGTGCCAGCAGTGACCATTCCGTGGTGGGACTCAAGGGAAGTGAGCAGTTCTTC.

This clonotype was observed a few times. The rearrangement links TRBV7-2 to TRBJ2-3; the D gene could be TRBD1 or TRBD2 (6 bases each). Germline CDR1 reads SGHTA; CDR2 reads FQGNSA. The CDR3 totals 13 residues. The ends were cut back, 2 bases at V and 11 bases at J, with 14 bases in the middle. CDR3 sequence (DNA): TGTGCCAGCAGCTTATTCAAGGGGGAGGTGCAGTATTTT. It codes for CASSLFKGEVQYF.

This CDR3 reads CSATQGAETQYF. DNA for the CDR3: TGCAGTGCTACCCAGGGGGCAGAGACCCAGTACTTC. V usage is TRBV20-1 and J usage is TRBJ2-5; 8 bases align to TRBD1. J was trimmed by 4 bases and V by 4 bases; bases with no gene match: 2. CDR1 is DFQATT, CDR2 SNEGSKA, per germline (reference sequence). The CDR3 length is 12 residues.

This rearrangement joins TRBV6-2 or TRBV6-3 to TRBJ2-7; 7 nucleotides agree with TRBD2. Germline CDR1 reads MNHEY; CDR2 reads SVGEGT. This CDR3 contains 17 residues. V shed 4 bases and J 6 bases; nucleotides not matched to a gene: 18. The CDR3 region has the DNA TGTGCCAGCAGTTTGATGGGCGGGAGTCACGGCGGTGGCGAGCAGTACTTC. Encoded protein: CASSLMGGSHGGGEQYF.

The CDR3 DNA is TGCAGTGCTAGCGTGGTGAGTTTGTCGAGTGAGCAGTACTTC. Its translation: CSASVVSLSSEQYF. The chain has TRBV20-1 and TRBJ2-7; the D is unclear. The CDR3 consists of 14 residues. The V end was cut by 3 bases, the J end by 7 bases, with 19 bases between. Germline V gene sequence: CDR1 DFQATT, CDR2 SNEGSKA (reference sequence).

There are a few counts of this clonotype. The J gene is TRBJ2-3, the V gene TRBV19; 12 nucleotides line up with TRBD1. This CDR3 comprises 16 residues. Germline V gene sequence: CDR1 LNHDA, CDR2 SQIVND (reference sequence). Unmatched junction bases numbered 8, after V lost 6 bases and J lost 4 bases. The CDR3 is CASSTPGQGAADTQYF. The DNA of the CDR3 is TGTGCCAGTAGCACACCGGGACAGGGGGCGGCAGATACGCAGTATTTT. The variable domain in full, completed from reference TRBV19 and TRBJ2-3, reads DGGITQSPKYLFRKEGQNVTLSCEQNLNHDAMYWYRQDPGQGLRLIYYSQIVNDFQKGDIAEGYSVSREKKESFPLTVTSAQKNPTAFYLCASSTPGQGAADTQYFGPGTRLTVL.

This clonotype was observed many times. This sequence joins TRBV20-1 and TRBJ2-7, with TRBD1 matching over 9 bases. The CDR3 extends over 14 amino acids. Trimming cost V 4 bases and J 6 bases; bases outside gene matches: 10. CDR1 is DFQATT, CDR2 SNEGSKA, per germline (reference sequence). The chain's CDR3 is CSATGWDRVGEQYF. The CDR3 DNA sequence: TGCAGTGCTACGGGGTGGGACAGGGTAGGCGAGCAGTACTTC.

This clonotype was seen more than once but under ten times. The V and J genes are TRBV7-2 and TRBJ2-1; TRBD2 aligns across 14 bases. Germline values: CDR1 SGHTA, CDR2 FQGNSA. The CDR3 is 16 amino acids. V gave up 4 bases and J gave up 14 bases; unmatched junction bases: 13. This CDR3 is CASSSGTSGRPGGEFF. For the CDR3, the DNA is TGTGCCAGCAGCTCCGGGACTAGCGGGAGACCCGGAGGGGAGTTCTTC.

This clonotype has more than one count but fewer than ten. V usage is TRBV6-1 and J usage is TRBJ2-2; D gene ambiguous. From germline, CDR1 is MNHNS and CDR2 SASEGT. The CDR3 consists of 14 residues. The ends were cut back, 7 bases at V and 3 bases at J, with 12 bases in the middle. The CDR3 sequence is CASTLTYYTGELFF. CDR3 sequence (DNA): TGTGCCAGCACTCTAACTTACTACACCGGGGAGCTGTTTTTT.

V gene TRBV4-3 combines with J gene TRBJ2-3, with D perhaps matching TRBD1 or TRBD2 (5 bases each). This CDR3 is 15 amino acids long. The V and J ends lost 2 bases and 1 base respectively, with 10 bases between them. Germline V gene data show CDR1 as LGHNA and CDR2 as YSLEER. CDR3 coding DNA: TGCGCCAGCAGCCAAAACGGGGCGGGCACAGATACGCAGTATTTT. Protein: CASSQNGAGTDTQYF.

This clonotype was detected once. The chain joins TRBV6-2 or TRBV6-3 to TRBJ1-1, with TRBD1 matching 7 bases. The germline CDR1 and CDR2 sequences are MNHEY and SVGEGT. The CDR3 totals 15 residues. V shed 2 bases, J shed 3 bases, and the junction held 6 bases outside the gene matches. CDR3 protein: CASSYHSTGDTEAFF. CDR3 DNA: TGTGCCAGCAGTTACCATAGTACAGGGGACACTGAAGCTTTCTTT.